These T cell receptor beta chains were read from a single sample in a study of spatial heterogeneity in lung cancer. TCRdb reprocessed the 5' RACE reads with MiXCR, giving one entry per CDR3 protein. The sample consists of about 19,000 distinct CDR3 sequences, 9% to 10% of them appearing once. Sequencing used PBMCs, obtained at follow-up. All receptors come from a female donor with early-stage non-small cell lung cancer. The CDR3 runs from the conserved cysteine through the conserved F or W. A D gene is named only where the DNA matches it firmly. Some rows have no size entry. The others give once, few or many, or a class for an expanded clone.

v_call	clone_size	d_call	j_call	cdr3_aa	cdr3_nt
TRBV5-1	many	TRBD1	TRBJ1-4	CASTLTGGNEKLFF	TGCGCCAGCACCTTGACAGGGGGCAATGAAAAACTGTTTTTT
TRBV7-9	many	.	TRBJ2-3	CASSPLARGDTQYF	TGTGCCAGCAGCCCCTTGGCCCGAGGGGATACGCAGTATTTT
TRBV5-4	many	TRBD2	TRBJ2-2	CASSEQRGTNTGELFF	TGTGCCAGCAGCGAACAGCGGGGCACGAACACCGGGGAGCTGTTTTTT
TRBV10-3	many	TRBD1	TRBJ2-3	CAIRGRTGGTDTQYF	TGTGCCATCAGGGGTAGGACAGGGGGCACAGATACGCAGTATTTT
TRBV6-6	many	TRBD1	TRBJ1-5	CASSRDRLYNQPQHF	TGTGCCAGCAGCCGGGACAGACTATACAATCAGCCCCAGCATTTT
TRBV7-9	.	.	TRBJ1-6	CASSADTLNSPLHF	TGTGCCAGCAGCGCAGACACATTAAATTCACCCCTCCACTTT
TRBV6-5	many	.	TRBJ2-3	CASSYSEGASTDTQYF	TGTGCCAGCAGTTACTCGGAGGGGGCGAGCACAGATACGCAGTATTTT
TRBV2	many	.	TRBJ2-6	CASSEGVSGANVLTF	TGTGCCAGCAGTGAAGGGGTCTCTGGGGCCAACGTCCTGACTTTC
TRBV6-6	many	.	TRBJ2-7	CASRTRTPGEQYF	TGTGCCAGCAGGACTCGGACCCCCGGGGAGCAGTACTTC
TRBV20-1	many	TRBD1	TRBJ2-3	CSARDPGGTGKPDTQYF	TGCAGTGCTAGAGATCCTGGGGGGACAGGGAAACCAGATACGCAGTATTTT
TRBV28	few	TRBD1	TRBJ2-7	CASSFPRDRGFYEQYF	TGTGCCAGCAGTTTCCCCCGGGACAGGGGATTCTACGAGCAGTACTTC
TRBV7-8	many	.	TRBJ2-3	CASSLVGAGYTDTQYF	TGTGCCAGCAGCTTAGTTGGAGCAGGGTACACAGATACGCAGTATTTT
TRBV27	many	.	TRBJ1-1	CASKLWVVNTEAFF	TGTGCCAGCAAATTGTGGGTAGTGAACACTGAAGCTTTCTTT
TRBV6-2/TRBV6-3	.	TRBD2	TRBJ2-1	CASSSPGGYNEQFF	TGTGCCAGCAGTTCTCCGGGGGGTTACAATGAGCAGTTCTTC
TRBV28	many	TRBD2	TRBJ2-1	CASRPYSGSSYNEQFF	TGTGCCAGCAGACCCTATAGCGGGAGCTCCTACAATGAGCAGTTCTTC
TRBV5-4	.	.	TRBJ1-1	CASSATGYNTEAFF	TGTGCCAGCAGCGCCACAGGGTATAACACTGAAGCTTTCTTT
TRBV7-2	many	.	TRBJ1-6	CASSLGGRYNSPLHF	TGTGCCAGCAGCTTAGGGGGACGGTATAATTCACCCCTCCACTTT
TRBV29-1	.	TRBD1	TRBJ1-3	CSVVGTGKNTIYF	TGCAGCGTGGTCGGGACAGGGAAAAACACCATATATTTT
TRBV5-6	many	.	TRBJ2-3	CASSLARGAGYGTDTQYF	TGTGCCAGCAGCTTGGCGAGGGGTGCGGGGTATGGCACAGATACGCAGTATTTT
TRBV28	many	.	TRBJ2-7	CASSSPGANYEQYF	TGTGCCAGCAGTTCTCCCGGGGCCAACTACGAGCAGTACTTC
TRBV29-1	many	.	TRBJ1-2	CSVEVSQSYGYTF	TGCAGCGTTGAAGTCAGTCAGAGCTATGGCTACACCTTC
TRBV20-1	many	.	TRBJ1-2	CSARAFPYHYGYTF	TGCAGTGCTAGAGCCTTTCCCTACCACTATGGCTACACCTTC
TRBV7-6	many	.	TRBJ2-6	CASSFTGFSGANVLTF	TGTGCCAGCAGCTTCACAGGTTTCTCTGGGGCCAACGTCCTGACTTTC
TRBV6-5	many	TRBD1	TRBJ1-6	CASSYTRTGYNSPLHF	TGTGCCAGCAGTTACACCCGGACAGGGTATAATTCACCCCTCCACTTT
TRBV7-2	.	TRBD1	TRBJ2-7	CASSFGLGQGALGQYF	TGTGCCAGCAGCTTTGGCCTGGGACAGGGGGCGCTAGGGCAGTACTTC
TRBV12-3/TRBV12-4	many	.	TRBJ2-7	CASSPTGRNRNYEQYF	TGTGCCAGCAGTCCCACGGGACGGAACAGGAACTACGAGCAGTACTTC
TRBV30	.	TRBD2	TRBJ2-1	CAWRPGSGGTNEQFF	TGTGCCTGGAGGCCGGGGAGCGGGGGGACCAATGAGCAGTTCTTC
TRBV3-1	many	.	TRBJ2-5	CASSQEGSETQYF	TGTGCCAGCAGCCAAGAGGGTAGTGAGACCCAGTACTTC
TRBV6-5	many	.	TRBJ2-3	CASRRDGGTDTQYF	TGTGCCAGCAGACGAGACGGGGGCACAGATACGCAGTATTTT
TRBV23-1	many	TRBD1	TRBJ2-1	CASITDRANPDEQFF	TGCGCCAGCATTACGGACAGGGCCAACCCGGATGAGCAGTTCTTC
TRBV25-1	many	TRBD2	TRBJ2-1	CASSEFGSGTYNEQFF	TGTGCCAGCAGTGAATTCGGTAGCGGGACTTACAATGAGCAGTTCTTC
TRBV11-2	many	TRBD2	TRBJ2-1	CASSLATSGSYNEQFF	TGTGCCAGCAGCTTAGCGACTAGCGGGAGCTACAATGAGCAGTTCTTC
TRBV27	medium-sized	TRBD2	TRBJ2-7	CASSPGTKDEQYF	TGTGCCAGCAGTCCCGGGACTAAGGACGAGCAGTACTTC
TRBV10-3	.	TRBD1	TRBJ2-2	CAISESFGQGTGELFF	TGTGCCATCAGTGAGTCGTTCGGACAGGGTACCGGGGAGCTGTTTTTT
TRBV30	many	.	TRBJ1-1	CAWSKTRGTEAFF	TGTGCCTGGAGTAAGACCCGGGGCACTGAAGCTTTCTTT
TRBV18	many	.	TRBJ1-4	CASSGQQPPTNEKLFF	TGTGCCAGCTCAGGACAGCAGCCTCCAACTAATGAAAAACTGTTTTTT
TRBV4-1	many	TRBD1	TRBJ1-5	CASSQERGTENNQPQHF	TGCGCCAGCAGCCAAGAGAGAGGGACAGAGAACAATCAGCCCCAGCATTTT
TRBV7-9	many	.	TRBJ1-1	CASSLLGGTEAFF	TGTGCCAGCAGCCTCCTGGGGGGTACTGAAGCTTTCTTT
TRBV5-1	many	.	TRBJ1-2	CASAEYSAGGYTF	TGCGCCTCAGCAGAGTATTCGGCGGGCGGCTACACCTTC
TRBV7-9	many	.	TRBJ1-1	CASSLARGGTEAFF	TGTGCCAGCAGCTTAGCGCGGGGGGGCACTGAAGCTTTCTTT
TRBV12-3/TRBV12-4	many	TRBD1	TRBJ1-2	CASRDGTAYGYTF	TGTGCCAGCAGGGACGGGACAGCCTATGGCTACACCTTC
TRBV30	many	TRBD1	TRBJ2-3	CAWSPGQGATDTQYF	TGTGCCTGGAGTCCGGGACAGGGGGCGACAGATACGCAGTATTTT
TRBV4-2	few	.	TRBJ1-1	CASSQVAENTEAFF	TGTGCCAGCAGCCAAGTGGCGGAGAACACTGAAGCTTTCTTT
TRBV3-2	many	.	TRBJ2-2	CASSQERVSGGARAGELFF	TGTGCCAGCAGCCAAGAAAGAGTTAGCGGGGGGGCGAGAGCCGGGGAGCTGTTTTTT
TRBV7-2	few	.	TRBJ2-5	CASSFAGQETQYF	TGTGCCAGCAGCTTCGCGGGTCAAGAGACCCAGTACTTC
TRBV7-6	many	.	TRBJ2-1	CASSLVGAGYEQFF	TGTGCCAGCAGCTTAGTTGGTGCGGGGTATGAGCAGTTCTTC
TRBV20-1	many	TRBD2	TRBJ2-3	CSEGGRTDTQYF	TGCAGTGAGGGCGGGAGAACAGATACGCAGTATTTT
TRBV2	few	TRBD1	TRBJ1-6	CVSSVGGQGAINSPLHF	TGTGTCAGCAGTGTTGGAGGGCAGGGGGCAATTAATTCACCCCTCCACTTT
TRBV19	many	.	TRBJ1-6	CASRRDRRPYNSPLHF	TGTGCCAGTAGGAGAGACAGGCGCCCCTATAATTCACCCCTCCACTTT
TRBV4-3	many	.	TRBJ1-4	CASSQEPGVTNEKLFF	TGCGCCAGCAGCCAAGAACCCGGGGTCACTAATGAAAAACTGTTTTTT
TRBV3-1	.	.	TRBJ2-7	CASSQEGTRSSYEQYF	TGTGCCAGCAGCCAAGAAGGGACCAGAAGCTCCTACGAGCAGTACTTC
TRBV7-9	many	.	TRBJ2-1	CASSLVSGVVVDEQFF	TGTGCCAGCAGCTTAGTCTCGGGGGTAGTGGTCGATGAGCAGTTCTTC
TRBV29-1	many	.	TRBJ1-2	CSVETGPGGYTF	TGCAGCGTTGAAACAGGACCGGGCGGCTACACCTTC
TRBV9	.	.	TRBJ2-3	CASSVTSGSQYF	TGTGCCAGCAGCGTAACCAGCGGTTCGCAGTATTTT
TRBV11-2	many	.	TRBJ2-1	CASSLEAANEQFF	TGTGCCAGCAGCTTAGAAGCTGCGAATGAGCAGTTCTTC
TRBV4-3	many	TRBD2	TRBJ2-2	CASSKLAGGDTGELFF	TGCGCCAGCAGCAAACTAGCGGGGGGCGACACCGGGGAGCTGTTTTTT
TRBV12-3/TRBV12-4	many	.	TRBJ1-2	CASSIRRGIYGYTF	TGTGCCAGCAGCATCCGAAGGGGCATCTATGGCTACACCTTC
TRBV7-9	few	.	TRBJ2-6	CASSFRYLSGANVLTF	TGTGCCAGCAGCTTCCGATACCTCTCTGGGGCCAACGTCCTGACTTTC
TRBV2	few	TRBD1	TRBJ1-6	CASRADRGGSPLHF	TGTGCCAGCAGGGCCGACAGGGGTGGATCACCCCTCCACTTT
TRBV5-1	many	.	TRBJ2-1	CASSPSLGSYNEQFF	TGCGCCAGCAGCCCTTCCCTGGGCTCCTACAATGAGCAGTTCTTC